These 4 T cell receptor beta chains share one sample of origin, sequenced in a study of blood T cell repertoires in COVID-19. TCRdb's copy holds only in-frame clones and misses some; the assay was immunoSEQ multiplex PCR. The data contain 110,000 to 150,000 clones, about four fifths of them seen just once; the ten biggest clones take up approximately 3.6%. Sequenced input: peripheral blood. The source of these receptors is a man between 65 and 85 years old who had recovered from COVID-19.

The gene calls are TRBV30 and TRBJ2-1; 8 nucleotides align to TRBD2. Germline V gene data show CDR1 as GTSNPN and CDR2 as SVGIG (reference sequence). V shed 7 bases, J shed 6 bases, and the junction held 17 bases outside the gene matches. This CDR3 is built from 16 residues. The CDR3 loop is CASSIGASGRSNEQFF. The CDR3 nucleotides read TGTGCCTCGTCTATTGGTGCGAGCGGGAGAAGCAATGAGCAGTTCTTC.

The V call is TRBV2, the J call TRBJ2-5, with D possibly being TRBD2 (5 bases). In germline, CDR1 is SNHLY, CDR2 FYNNEI. This CDR3 contains 14 residues. V shed 6 bases and J shed 4 bases, with 15 bases lying between them. CDR3 sequence: CASRPLGARETQYF. CDR3 sequence (DNA): TGTGCCAGCAGGCCCCTGGGAGCACGAGAGACCCAGTACTTC.

This chain connects TRBV5-1 to TRBJ2-3; 8 nucleotides match TRBD2. The CDR3 length is 17 residues. J was trimmed by 3 bases and V by 1 base; bases with no gene match: 10. CDR1 is SGHRS, CDR2 YFSETQ, per germline. The CDR3 nucleotides are TGCGCCAGCAGCTTGCGACCGGGACTAGGGGATACAGATACGCAGTATTTT. Protein sequence: CASSLRPGLGDTDTQYF.

The rearrangement uses TRBV15 and TRBJ1-4; D ambiguous. CDR3 length equals 17 residues. CDR1 and CDR2 from the germline V gene are LNHNV and YYDKDF (reference sequence). V was clipped by 0 bases and J by 5 bases, with 16 bases between them. This CDR3 reads CATSRDPLQVGNEKLFF. In DNA form, the CDR3 reads TGTGCCACCAGCAGAGATCCTCTTCAGGTGGGCAATGAAAAACTGTTTTTT.